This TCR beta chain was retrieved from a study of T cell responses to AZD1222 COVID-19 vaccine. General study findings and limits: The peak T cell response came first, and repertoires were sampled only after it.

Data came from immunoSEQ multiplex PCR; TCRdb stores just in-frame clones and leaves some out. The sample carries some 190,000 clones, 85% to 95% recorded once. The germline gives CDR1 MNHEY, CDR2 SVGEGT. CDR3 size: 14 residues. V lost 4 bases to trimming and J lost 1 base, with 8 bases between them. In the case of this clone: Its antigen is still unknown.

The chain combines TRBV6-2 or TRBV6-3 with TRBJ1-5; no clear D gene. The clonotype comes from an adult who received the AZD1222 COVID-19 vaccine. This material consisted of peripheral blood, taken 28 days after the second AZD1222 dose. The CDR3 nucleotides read TGTGCCAGCAGTTTAATGGGGAGCAATCAGCCCCAGCATTTT. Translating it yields CASSLMGSNQPQHF.